These T cell receptor beta chains were read from a single sample in a study of blood T cell repertoires in COVID-19. TCRdb's copy holds only in-frame clones and misses some; the assay was immunoSEQ multiplex PCR. The sample carries roughly 150,000 clones, 78% recorded once. The sequenced material came from peripheral blood. The source of these receptors is a woman aged 80 or over with acute or convalescent COVID-19. CDR3s include the opening cysteine and the closing phenylalanine or tryptophan. Each record gives: clone size, J gene, V gene, D gene, CDR3 DNA, CDR3 protein. A D gene is named only where the DNA matches it firmly. Expanded clones are given a class, and other clones once, few, many or no size at all.

size: .; J: TRBJ1-2; V: TRBV13; D: .; DNA: TGTGCCAGCAGCGGGGGCAGGAGCCCTAACTATGGCTACACCTTC; CDR3: CASSGGRSPNYGYTF
size: few; J: TRBJ1-5; V: TRBV12-3/TRBV12-4; D: .; DNA: TGTGCCAGCAGTTTGGGAGCGGGGCAGCCCCAGCATTTT; CDR3: CASSLGAGQPQHF
size: .; J: TRBJ2-3; V: TRBV19; D: .; DNA: TGTGCCAGTAGTATACGAGCGGTCCCCGGCGATACGCAGTATTTT; CDR3: CASSIRAVPGDTQYF
size: few; J: TRBJ2-2; V: TRBV28; D: TRBD1; DNA: TGTGCCAGCACCCTCACCAGGGGAGACAGGGGGCGCGGGGGACATCCCGGGGAGCTGTTTTTT; CDR3: CASTLTRGDRGRGGHPGELFF
size: .; J: TRBJ1-6; V: TRBV28; D: TRBD1; DNA: TGTGCCAGCAGGGGGACAGGGGGTGCCCGGAATTCACCCCTCCACTTT; CDR3: CASRGTGGARNSPLHF
size: .; J: TRBJ2-3; V: TRBV3-1/TRBV3-2; D: TRBD2; DNA: TGTGCCAGCAGCTCTCTTAGCGGGAGGGGGACAGATACGCAGTATTTT; CDR3: CASSSLSGRGTDTQYF
size: once; J: TRBJ2-7; V: TRBV3-1/TRBV3-2; D: TRBD2; DNA: TGTGCCAGCAGCCATGGGACTAGCGGGGGCCACATTAGAGAGCAGTACTTC; CDR3: CASSHGTSGGHIREQYF
size: .; J: TRBJ1-5; V: TRBV2; D: .; DNA: TGTGCCAGCAGTGAAATTGCAGTGAACCAGCCCCAGCATTTT; CDR3: CASSEIAVNQPQHF
size: .; J: TRBJ1-1; V: TRBV7-8; D: TRBD1; DNA: TGTGCCAGCAACCTCATAGCCGGGACAGGGGGAACTGAAGCTTTCTTT; CDR3: CASNLIAGTGGTEAFF
size: .; J: TRBJ1-3; V: TRBV3-1/TRBV3-2; D: TRBD1; DNA: TGTGCCAGCAGCCAATCAGACAGGGAAAGAAACACCATATATTTT; CDR3: CASSQSDRERNTIYF
size: .; J: TRBJ1-2; V: TRBV6-5; D: .; DNA: TGTGCCAGCAGTTACTCGGGCGAGGGCTACACCTTC; CDR3: CASSYSGEGYTF
size: .; J: TRBJ1-1; V: TRBV6-1; D: .; DNA: TGTGCCAGCAGTGAACAGGGGATATACACTGAAGCTTTCTTT; CDR3: CASSEQGIYTEAFF
size: .; J: TRBJ2-1; V: TRBV20-1; D: TRBD2; DNA: TGCAGTGCTAGTCCGAGGACTAGTGGTGGTTATGAGCAGTTCTTC; CDR3: CSASPRTSGGYEQFF
size: few; J: TRBJ2-5; V: TRBV5-1; D: .; DNA: TGCGCCAGCAGCTTGGGGGCCGGATTCCAAGAGACCCAGTACTTC; CDR3: CASSLGAGFQETQYF
size: once; J: TRBJ2-3; V: TRBV18; D: .; DNA: TGTGCCAGCTCACCACGCAGGACAGATACGCAGTATTTT; CDR3: CASSPRRTDTQYF